The rows below give T cell receptor beta chains drawn from one sample of a study of cytomegalovirus exposure and HLA in healthy donors. Measured with immunoSEQ multiplex PCR; TCRdb has only the in-frame clones, and not every one. The data contain some 150,000 clones, 70% of them singletons. Sequenced material: PBMCs. The receptor source for this set is a woman aged 60-75 years in good health and CMV-seropositive. Both conserved end residues are part of each CDR3. D genes are given only for firm matches.

length | J | D | V | DNA | CDR3
12 | TRBJ1-5 | NA | TRBV4-1 | TGCGCCAGCAGCCATGAGGGTCAGCCCCAGCATTTT | CASSHEGQPQHF
14 | TRBJ2-7 | TRBD2 | TRBV7-8 | TGTGCCAGCAGCTTGGGGCGGGAGTGGGGCGAGCAGTACTTC | CASSLGREWGEQYF
17 | TRBJ2-2 | NA | TRBV7-9 | TGTGCCAGCAGCCCCCGGGCAGGGCCGACGAACACCGGGGAGCTGTTTTTT | CASSPRAGPTNTGELFF
15 | TRBJ1-5 | TRBD1 | TRBV28 | TGTGCCAGCAGTACAGGGACAGGGGGAAATCAGCCCCAGCATTTT | CASSTGTGGNQPQHF
13 | TRBJ2-7 | NA | TRBV7-9 | TGTGCCAGCAGCCCCGTGACAGTCTACGAGCAGTACTTC | CASSPVTVYEQYF
17 | TRBJ2-7 | NA | TRBV28 | TGTGCCAGCAGTTTTTCGCCCCAGGTCCCCCTATTATACGAGCAGTACTTC | CASSFSPQVPLLYEQYF
16 | TRBJ1-3 | NA | TRBV5-4 | TGTGCCAGCAGCCCAGGAGGGGAGAGCTCTGGAAACACCATATATTTT | CASSPGGESSGNTIYF
14 | TRBJ1-5 | TRBD1 | TRBV4-1 | TGCGCCAGCAGCCGGGGACAGAACAATCAGCCCCAGCATTTT | CASSRGQNNQPQHF
14 | TRBJ2-7 | NA | TRBV7-2 | TGTGCCAGCAGCTTAGCCAGACTTTCCTACGAGCAGTACTTC | CASSLARLSYEQYF
17 | TRBJ2-6 | NA | TRBV6-1 | TGTGCCAGCAGTGAATCGGTGGGGAGCTCTGGGGCCAACGTCCTGACTTTC | CASSESVGSSGANVLTF
16 | TRBJ1-5 | NA | TRBV19 | TGTGCCAGTAGGTCCTCCGCGGGGAGCTCCAATCAGCCCCAGCATTTT | CASRSSAGSSNQPQHF
15 | TRBJ2-1 | TRBD2 | TRBV29-1 | TGCAGCGTTGGTCGAGCGGGGATGTCTGGCAATGAGCAGTTCTTC | CSVGRAGMSGNEQFF
14 | TRBJ1-3 | TRBD1 | TRBV6-6 | TGTGCCAGTAGACAGGGGGAAGCTGGAAACACCATATATTTT | CASRQGEAGNTIYF
14 | TRBJ2-7 | TRBD1 | TRBV29-1 | TGCAGCGCCCAGACAGGGGTATCCTCCTACGAGCAGTACTTC | CSAQTGVSSYEQYF